This TCR beta chain was found in a study of blood T cell repertoires in COVID-19. Study summary: From T cells, B-cell-depleted T cells, or PBMCs came the material, which was cDNA or gDNA.

This clone is a singleton in its sample. The table came from immunoSEQ multiplex PCR; TCRdb's copy has only in-frame clones and leaves some out. The sample shows approximately 78,000 clones, approximately 91% of them seen only once. CDR1 and CDR2 from the germline V gene are SGHNT and YYREEE (reference sequence). This CDR3 region has 14 residues. Trimming pared 2 bases from V and 5 bases from J, leaving 11 bases between. This sequence was found in a man in his fifties with acute or convalescent COVID-19. The chain recombines TRBV5-4 with TRBJ2-1; tentative D call: TRBD2 (5 bases). The sample taken for sequencing was peripheral blood. CDR3 amino acids: CASSFSRGNNEQFF. Here the CDR3 DNA reads TGTGCCAGCAGCTTCAGTCGGGGAAACAATGAGCAGTTCTTC.